The 10 T cell receptor beta chains given below trace back to one sample, sequenced in a study of shared clonotypes between healthy human individuals. This table comes from immunoSEQ multiplex PCR, and its TCRdb copy is limited to in-frame clones, with some not included. The sample carries some 800,000 clones, about 92% recorded once. Cells designated naive CD8 were CD45RO-negative and were positively selected for CCR7, with terminally differentiated effector memory CD45RA+ cells excluded. The sample was naive CD8+ T cells sorted from blood. All receptors derive from a young man in good health.

This chain uses TRBV7-9 with TRBJ2-7; D perhaps matches TRBD1 (7 bases). This CDR3 spans 13 amino acids. The V and J ends lost 4 bases and 5 bases respectively, with 12 bases between them. The germline V gene encodes CDR1 SEHNR and CDR2 FQNEAQ (reference sequence). Here the CDR3 reads CASSSRGENEQYF. CDR3 nucleotide sequence: TGTGCCAGCAGCTCCAGGGGGGAAAACGAGCAGTACTTC.

V and J are TRBV23-1 and TRBJ2-5, with D possibly being TRBD1 (5 bases). TRBV23-1 is flagged as an ORF with uncertain function. The CDR3 spans 14 residues. Deletions cut 0 bases from V and 4 bases from J, with 9 bases between. The CDR3 sequence is CASSQSSGRETQYF. The CDR3 DNA reads as TGCGCCAGCAGTCAATCCTCAGGGCGAGAGACCCAGTACTTC.

This clone has only one observation. V is TRBV13 and J is TRBJ2-1; 7 positions agree with TRBD2. J gave up 7 bases and V 5 bases, and 8 bases lay outside the gene matches. This CDR3 region has 14 residues. The germline gives CDR1 PRHDT, CDR2 FYEKMQ (reference sequence). The CDR3 DNA follows: TGTGCCAGCAGCCCCTTTGCGGGAGCGAATGAGCAGTTCTTC. As protein: CASSPFAGANEQFF.

The V call is TRBV5-6, the J call TRBJ2-7; D perhaps matches TRBD2 (5 bases). Germline V gene data show CDR1 as SGHDT and CDR2 as YYEEEE. The CDR3 loop spans 14 amino acids. The germline V and J ends were trimmed by 3 bases and 2 bases, with 12 bases remaining between them. Here the CDR3 reads CASSYGIGAYEQYF. The CDR3 region has the DNA TGTGCCAGCAGCTACGGGATTGGAGCCTACGAGCAGTACTTC.

The V gene is TRBV27, the J gene TRBJ2-1; D gene unclear. Germline V lookup: CDR1 MNHEY, CDR2 SMNVEV (reference sequence). The CDR3 is 17 residues long. The V end was cut by 0 bases, the J end by 1 base, with 13 bases between. The chain's CDR3 is CASSLSIQIKSYNEQFF. The CDR3 DNA sequence: TGTGCCAGCAGTTTATCGATACAGATCAAATCCTACAATGAGCAGTTCTTC.

Concerning this clone itself: Other DNA variants within this sample encode the same CDR3. The V call is TRBV9, the J call TRBJ2-3; D gene uncertain. Germline V lookup: CDR1 SGDLS, CDR2 YYNGEE. The CDR3 has 12 amino acids. V lost 0 bases to trimming and J lost 4 bases, with 3 bases between them. The CDR3 spells CASSVVSDTQYF. DNA for the CDR3: TGTGCCAGCAGCGTAGTTTCAGATACGCAGTATTTT.

The chain couples TRBV6-6 to TRBJ2-7; the match to TRBD2 covers 11 bases. The CDR3 has 15 residues. J gave up 3 bases and V 2 bases, and 3 bases lay outside the gene matches. The V gene's germline CDR1 is MNHNY and CDR2 SVGAGI (reference sequence). The CDR3 DNA is TGTGCCAGCAGTTACACACTAGCGGGAGACTACGAGCAGTACTTC. Its translation is CASSYTLAGDYEQYF.

J is TRBJ1-2 and V is TRBV6-1; no firm D call. Trimming took 3 bases from V and 1 from J, leaving 12 bases between them. CDR3 size: 15 residues. Germline CDR1 MNHNS, CDR2 SASEGT. Here the CDR3 DNA reads TGTGCCAGCAGTGACTCCCGGAGGATTAACTATGGCTACACCTTC. As protein: CASSDSRRINYGYTF.

This clone was picked up one time. The chain recombines TRBV15 with TRBJ2-7, with D perhaps matching TRBD1 or TRBD2 (6 bases each). This CDR3 comprises 16 residues. The germline V gene encodes CDR1 LNHNV and CDR2 YYDKDF (reference sequence). The germline V and J ends were trimmed by 0 bases and 5 bases, with 17 bases remaining between them. The CDR3 bases are TGTGCCACCAGCAGAGATCGTGTACAGGGAGGCCACGAGCAGTACTTC. This gives the protein CATSRDRVQGGHEQYF.

J is TRBJ2-7 and V is TRBV29-1; D could derive from TRBD1 or TRBD2 (7 bases each). Germline loops: CDR1 SQVTM, CDR2 ANQGSEA. Trimming stripped 2 bases from V and 4 bases from J, with 12 bases between. The CDR3 extends over 13 amino acids. The CDR3 DNA reads as TGCAGCGTTGAACCAGCGGGACAGTACGAGCAGTACTTC. Amino acid sequence: CSVEPAGQYEQYF.